This T cell receptor beta chain was sequenced for a study of T cells after yellow fever vaccination. Study-wide background: Those fractions that held only low numbers of cells were prepared using the SMART-Seq v4 Ultra Low Input RNA kit.

Study conclusions and caveats: When the response was secondary, it was weaker but reached its peak faster, day 5 versus 15. After the booster, 96% of CD4 and about nine tenths of CD8 primary-response clones were re-detected.

This clonotype occurred many times. No antigen is known for it. They built TCR cDNA with 5'RACE template switching, a step that put in a universal primer site and UMIs. TCRdb re-called the 5' RACE reads with MiXCR, one entry per CDR3 protein. The sample has about 310,000 distinct CDR3 sequences; about 3.5% are singletons. The CDR3 runs 14 residues. V was trimmed by 3 bases and J by 6 bases, leaving 15 bases between them. Germline CDR1 reads DFQATT; CDR2 reads SNEGSKA (reference sequence). This specimen consisted of PBMCs, obtained on the day of the yellow fever booster vaccination. This chain uses TRBV20-1 with TRBJ1-3; unclear D gene. The receptor comes from a man between 18 and 29 years old who received the YFV17D yellow fever vaccine. This CDR3 is CSARDGAGINTIYF. Here the CDR3 DNA reads TGCAGTGCTAGGGACGGAGCTGGGATAAACACCATATATTTT.